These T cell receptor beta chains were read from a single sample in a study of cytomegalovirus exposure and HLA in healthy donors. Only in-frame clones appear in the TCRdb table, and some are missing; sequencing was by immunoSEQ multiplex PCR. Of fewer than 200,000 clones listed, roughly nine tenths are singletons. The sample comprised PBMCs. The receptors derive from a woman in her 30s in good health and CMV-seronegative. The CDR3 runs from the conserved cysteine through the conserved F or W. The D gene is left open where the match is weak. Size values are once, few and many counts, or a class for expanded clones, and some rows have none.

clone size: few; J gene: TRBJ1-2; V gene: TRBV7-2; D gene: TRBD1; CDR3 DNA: TGTGCCAGCAGCTTAGTGGGACAGGGGGGCTATGGCTACACCTTC; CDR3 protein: CASSLVGQGGYGYTF
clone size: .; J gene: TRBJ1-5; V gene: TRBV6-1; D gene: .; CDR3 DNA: TGTGCCAGCAGTGGTCGACAGGTCGCGCAGCCCCAGCATTTT; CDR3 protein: CASSGRQVAQPQHF
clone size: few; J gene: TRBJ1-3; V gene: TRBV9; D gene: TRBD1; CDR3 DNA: TGTGCCAGCAGCGTGGGGACAGGGCTCTCTGGAAACACCATATATTTT; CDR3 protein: CASSVGTGLSGNTIYF
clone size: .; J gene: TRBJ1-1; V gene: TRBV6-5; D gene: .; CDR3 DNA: TGTGCCAGCAGTTTAGGTGGACGGAAAATGAACACTGAAGCTTTCTTT; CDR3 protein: CASSLGGRKMNTEAFF
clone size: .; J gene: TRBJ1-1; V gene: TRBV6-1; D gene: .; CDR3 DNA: TGTGCCAGCAGTATTACAAGAATGAACACTGAAGCTTTCTTT; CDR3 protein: CASSITRMNTEAFF
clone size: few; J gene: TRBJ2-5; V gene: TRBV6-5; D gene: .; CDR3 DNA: TGTGCCAGCAGTTACCAAGACAGGGAGACCCAGTACTTC; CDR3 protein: CASSYQDRETQYF
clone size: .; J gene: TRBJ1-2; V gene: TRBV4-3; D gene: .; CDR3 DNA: TGCGCCAGCAGCCAAGATCCCGGCGGCTACACCTTC; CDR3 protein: CASSQDPGGYTF
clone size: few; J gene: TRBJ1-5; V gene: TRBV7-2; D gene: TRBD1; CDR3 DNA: TGTGCCAGCAGCTCTAAACTCGGACAGGGACTGAATCAGCCCCAGCATTTT; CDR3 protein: CASSSKLGQGLNQPQHF
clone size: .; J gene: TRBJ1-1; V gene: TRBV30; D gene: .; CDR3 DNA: TGTGCCTGGAGTGTGTTAGGACAGATGAACACTGAAGCTTTCTTT; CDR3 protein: CAWSVLGQMNTEAFF
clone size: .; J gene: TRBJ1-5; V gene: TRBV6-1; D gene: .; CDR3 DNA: TGTGCCAGCAGTGAACTCTCCTACAGGGTAGATCGGCCCCAGCATTTT; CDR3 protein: CASSELSYRVDRPQHF
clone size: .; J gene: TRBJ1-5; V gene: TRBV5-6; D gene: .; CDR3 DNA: TGTGCCAGCACCGAACAAGACAGACCCGGGCAGCCCCAGCATTTT; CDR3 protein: CASTEQDRPGQPQHF
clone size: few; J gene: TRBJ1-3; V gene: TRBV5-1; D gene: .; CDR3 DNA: TGCGCCAGCAGCACCGGACCGATGAACACCATATATTTT; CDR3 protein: CASSTGPMNTIYF
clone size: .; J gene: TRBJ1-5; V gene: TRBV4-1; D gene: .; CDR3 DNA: TGCGCCAGCAGCCTAGTCCCAGGGCGAGAAGGCAATCAGCCCCAGCATTTT; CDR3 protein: CASSLVPGREGNQPQHF
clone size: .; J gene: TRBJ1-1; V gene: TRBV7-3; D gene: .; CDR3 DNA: TGTGCCAGCAGCCGGACGGTTAGTACTGAAGCTTTCTTT; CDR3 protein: CASSRTVSTEAFF
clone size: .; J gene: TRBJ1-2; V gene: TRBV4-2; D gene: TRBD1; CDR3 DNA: TGTGCCAGCAGCCAAAAGACCGGGACAGGGCATGGCTACACCTTC; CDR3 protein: CASSQKTGTGHGYTF
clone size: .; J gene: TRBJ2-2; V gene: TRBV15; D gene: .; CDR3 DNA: TGTGCCACCAGCAGAGGGGGCGCCTCGGACACCGGGGAGCTGTTTTTT; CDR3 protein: CATSRGGASDTGELFF
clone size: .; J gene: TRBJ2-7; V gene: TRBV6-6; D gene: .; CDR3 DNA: TGTGCCAGCAGCGGGACGGGCAAAGGGTACGAGCAGTACTTC; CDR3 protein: CASSGTGKGYEQYF
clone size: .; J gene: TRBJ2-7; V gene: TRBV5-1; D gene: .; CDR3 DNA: TGCGCCAGCAGCCCCGAACAGGGACCCTACGAGCAGTACTTC; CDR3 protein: CASSPEQGPYEQYF
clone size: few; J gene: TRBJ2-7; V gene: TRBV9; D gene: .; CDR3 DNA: TGTGCCAGCAGCGTCGATGGATACGAGCAGTACTTC; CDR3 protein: CASSVDGYEQYF
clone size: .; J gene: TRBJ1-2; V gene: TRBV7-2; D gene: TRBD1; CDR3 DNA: TGTGCCAGCAGCTTAACGACGGGACAGGGTATGAATGGCTACACCTTC; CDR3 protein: CASSLTTGQGMNGYTF
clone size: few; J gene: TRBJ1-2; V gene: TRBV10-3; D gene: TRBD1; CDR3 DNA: TGTGCCATCAGTGAGATAGCGACAGGGTCCGGGGGCTACACCTTC; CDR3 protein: CAISEIATGSGGYTF
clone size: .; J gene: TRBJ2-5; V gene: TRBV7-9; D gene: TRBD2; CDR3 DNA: TGTGCCACCAAGGGGGGACTAGGGTTCGAGACCCAGTACTTC; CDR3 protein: CATKGGLGFETQYF
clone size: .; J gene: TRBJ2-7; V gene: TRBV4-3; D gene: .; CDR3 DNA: TGCGCCAGCAGCCAAGACGTATCTACCGACTACGAGCAGTACTTC; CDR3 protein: CASSQDVSTDYEQYF
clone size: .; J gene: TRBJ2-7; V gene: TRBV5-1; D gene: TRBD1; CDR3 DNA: TGCGCCAGCAGCTTAAGACAGGGTTACGAGCAGTACTTC; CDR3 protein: CASSLRQGYEQYF
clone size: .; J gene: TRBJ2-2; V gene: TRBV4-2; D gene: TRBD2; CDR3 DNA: TGTGCCAGCAGCCAAACGAGCGGGGCGACCGGGGAGCTGTTTTTT; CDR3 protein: CASSQTSGATGELFF
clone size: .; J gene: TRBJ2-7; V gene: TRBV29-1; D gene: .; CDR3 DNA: TGCAGCGTCTGGGTTTCAGGAATCTACGAGCAGTACTTC; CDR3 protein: CSVWVSGIYEQYF
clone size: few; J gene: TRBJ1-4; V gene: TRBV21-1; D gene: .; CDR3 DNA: TGTGCCAGCAGCAAATACGCCGACAGGGAGAGCAATGAAAAACTGTTTTTT; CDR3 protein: CASSKYADRESNEKLFF
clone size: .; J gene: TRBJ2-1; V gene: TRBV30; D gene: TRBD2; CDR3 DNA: TGTGCCTGGAGTGTACGTGGCGGGAGGGCCAACAATGAGCAGTTCTTC; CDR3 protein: CAWSVRGGRANNEQFF
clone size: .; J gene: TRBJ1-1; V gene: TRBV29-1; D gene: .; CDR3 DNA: TGCAGCGTTCGATCCTCGAGTACCAATGAAGCTTTCTTT; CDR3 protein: CSVRSSSTNEAFF
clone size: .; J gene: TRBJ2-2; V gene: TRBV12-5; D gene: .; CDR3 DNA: TGTGCTAGTGGACAGCAACCCGGGGAGCTGTTTTTT; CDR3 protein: CASGQQPGELFF
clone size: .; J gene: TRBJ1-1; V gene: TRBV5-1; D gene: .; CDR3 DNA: TGCGCCAGCCGACAGCTGAACACTGAAGCTTTCTTT; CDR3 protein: CASRQLNTEAFF
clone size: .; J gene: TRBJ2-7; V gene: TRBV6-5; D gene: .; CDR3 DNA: TGTGCCAGCAGTTACTCGTACAGCTACGAGCAGTACTTC; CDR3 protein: CASSYSYSYEQYF
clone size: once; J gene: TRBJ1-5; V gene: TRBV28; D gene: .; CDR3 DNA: TGTGCCAGCAGTTCACAGGGAGCGAGCAATCAGCCCCAGCATTTT; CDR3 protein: CASSSQGASNQPQHF
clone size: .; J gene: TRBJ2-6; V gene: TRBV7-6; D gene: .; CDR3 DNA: TGTGCCAGCAGCTTATGGGCTGGGGATGGGGCCAACGTCCTGACTTTC; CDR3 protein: CASSLWAGDGANVLTF
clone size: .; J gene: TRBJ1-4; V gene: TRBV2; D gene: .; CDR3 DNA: TGTGCCAGCAGTGTCATGGTAGAAAAACTGTTTTTT; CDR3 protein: CASSVMVEKLFF
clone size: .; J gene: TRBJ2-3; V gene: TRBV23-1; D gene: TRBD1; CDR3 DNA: TGCGCCAGCGGACCGGGACAGGGATTCAGAGATACGCAGTATTTT; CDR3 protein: CASGPGQGFRDTQYF
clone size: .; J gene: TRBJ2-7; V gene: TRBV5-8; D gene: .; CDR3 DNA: TGTGCCAGCAGACGAAACCCCTATTACGAGCAGTACTTC; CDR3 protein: CASRRNPYYEQYF
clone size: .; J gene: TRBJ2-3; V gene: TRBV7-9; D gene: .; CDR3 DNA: TGTGCCAGCAGCTTACTTCCAGATACGCAGTATTTT; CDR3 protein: CASSLLPDTQYF
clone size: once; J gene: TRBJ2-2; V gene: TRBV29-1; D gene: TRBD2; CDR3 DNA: TGCAGCGTTGAATCCCCTAGCGGGAGGCCCGGGGAGCTGTTTTTT; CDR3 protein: CSVESPSGRPGELFF
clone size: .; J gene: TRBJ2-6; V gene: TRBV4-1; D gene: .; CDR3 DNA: TGCGCCAGCAGCAGGCGGGGCTCTGGGGCCAACGTCCTGACTTTC; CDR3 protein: CASSRRGSGANVLTF
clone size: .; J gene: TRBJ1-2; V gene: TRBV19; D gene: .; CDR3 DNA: TGTGCCAGTAGTCCTAATAGGGTCTATGGCTACACCTTC; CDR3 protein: CASSPNRVYGYTF
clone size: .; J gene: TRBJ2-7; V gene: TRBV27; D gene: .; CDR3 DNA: TGTGCCAGCCGCCGACTGAGGACCTATCCCTACGAGCAGTACTTC; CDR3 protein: CASRRLRTYPYEQYF
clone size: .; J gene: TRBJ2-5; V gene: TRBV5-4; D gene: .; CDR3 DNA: TGTGCCAGCAGCCCGGAACCTAGCTACGGGGAGACCCAGTACTTC; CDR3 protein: CASSPEPSYGETQYF
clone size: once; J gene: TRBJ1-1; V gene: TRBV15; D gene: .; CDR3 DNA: TGTGCCACCGGATATAAAGAACAGGCTGAAGCTTTCTTT; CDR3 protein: CATGYKEQAEAFF
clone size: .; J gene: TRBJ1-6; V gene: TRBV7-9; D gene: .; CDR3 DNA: TGTGCCAGCAGCCCATCTGGGCGATTTAATTCACCCCTCCACTTT; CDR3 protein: CASSPSGRFNSPLHF
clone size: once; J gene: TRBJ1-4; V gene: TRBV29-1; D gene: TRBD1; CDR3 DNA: TGCAGCGTTACCTGGACAGGGCGAATGTTTTTT; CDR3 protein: CSVTWTGRMFF
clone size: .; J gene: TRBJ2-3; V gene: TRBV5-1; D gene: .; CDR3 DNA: TGCGCCAGCAGCTTGGGGCAGACCACAGATACGCAGTATTTT; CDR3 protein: CASSLGQTTDTQYF
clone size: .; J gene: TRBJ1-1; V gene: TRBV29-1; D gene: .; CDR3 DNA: TGCAGCGTCGGCAGTGCGAACACTGAAGCTTTCTTT; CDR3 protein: CSVGSANTEAFF
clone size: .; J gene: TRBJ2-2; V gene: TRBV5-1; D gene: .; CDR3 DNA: TGCGCCAGCAGCATCGGACACTACACCGGGGAGCTGTTTTTT; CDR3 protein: CASSIGHYTGELFF
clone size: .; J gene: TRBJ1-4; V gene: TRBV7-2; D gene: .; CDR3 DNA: TGTGCCAGCAGCTTCGGGTTCCGGGAAAAACTGTTTTTT; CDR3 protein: CASSFGFREKLFF
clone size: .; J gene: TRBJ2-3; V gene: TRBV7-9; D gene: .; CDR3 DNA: TGTGCCAGCAGCCCTATAGCTACAGATACGCAGTATTTT; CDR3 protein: CASSPIATDTQYF
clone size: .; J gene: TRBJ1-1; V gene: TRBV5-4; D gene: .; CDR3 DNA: TGTGCCAGCAGCTTGAGAGGGGCAAGTGGTGAAGCTTTCTTT; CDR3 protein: CASSLRGASGEAFF
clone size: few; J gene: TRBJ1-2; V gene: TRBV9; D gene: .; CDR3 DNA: TGTGCCAGCAGCCCCTTGACAGGAACCAACTATGGCTACACCTTC; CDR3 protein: CASSPLTGTNYGYTF
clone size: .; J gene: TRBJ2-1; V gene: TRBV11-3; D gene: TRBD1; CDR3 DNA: TGTGCCAGCAGCTTAGTGGGACAGACACCTTACAATGAGCAGTTCTTC; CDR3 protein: CASSLVGQTPYNEQFF
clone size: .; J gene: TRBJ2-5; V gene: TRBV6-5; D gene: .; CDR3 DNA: TGTGCCAGCAGTTACAGCGAATTGGGGGAGACCCAGTACTTC; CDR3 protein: CASSYSELGETQYF
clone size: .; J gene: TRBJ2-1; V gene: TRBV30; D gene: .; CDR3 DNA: TGTGCCTGGAGGGTGGGCCAGTTCAATGAGCAGTTCTTC; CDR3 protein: CAWRVGQFNEQFF
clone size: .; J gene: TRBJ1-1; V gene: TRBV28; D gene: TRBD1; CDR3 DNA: TGTGCCAGCAGTCCACAGTGGACAGGGGAAGCTTTCTTT; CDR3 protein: CASSPQWTGEAFF
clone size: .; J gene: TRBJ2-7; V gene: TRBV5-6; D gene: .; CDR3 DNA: TGTGCCAGCAGCTTGCTTGCGGAGCAGTACTTC; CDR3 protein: CASSLLAEQYF